A selection of T cell receptor beta chains follows, all from one sample in a study of radiation and T cells in renal cell carcinoma. Assay used: immunoSEQ multiplex PCR; TCRdb lists only in-frame clones, some missing. The sample has around 170,000 clones; about 87% are singletons. Sequenced material: blood, taken from a patient whose treatment included radiotherapy and nephrectomy. The receptors come from a woman between 45 and 65 years old with renal cell carcinoma. Each CDR3 is given with its conserved first and last residue. A D gene is named only where the DNA matches it firmly. Expanded clones are given a class, and other clones once, few, many or no size at all.

>TRBV9|.|.|TRBJ1-2
CASSEGDGPIGGYTF
TGTGCCAGCAGCGAGGGGGACGGACCTATCGGCGGCTACACCTTC
>TRBV7-8|.|few|TRBJ1-1
CASSATELNTEAFF
TGTGCCAGCAGCGCGACAGAGTTGAACACTGAAGCTTTCTTT
>TRBV7-9|.|.|TRBJ1-1
CASSSLMNTEAFF
TGTGCCAGCAGCTCCTTAATGAACACTGAAGCTTTCTTT
>TRBV5-1|TRBD1|.|TRBJ2-3
CASSLEGAPSTDTQYF
TGCGCCAGCAGCTTGGAGGGGGCGCCCAGCACAGATACGCAGTATTTT
>TRBV30|TRBD2|.|TRBJ2-1
CAWSVIFPGGNEQFF
TGTGCCTGGAGTGTAATCTTCCCGGGGGGTAATGAGCAGTTCTTC
>TRBV19|.|.|TRBJ2-3
CASSWGVDTQYF
TGTGCCAGTAGTTGGGGGGTCGATACGCAGTATTTT
>TRBV6-1|TRBD1|.|TRBJ2-2
CASGQGVTGELFF
TGTGCCAGCGGACAGGGGGTGACCGGGGAGCTGTTTTTT
>TRBV6-5|TRBD1|.|TRBJ1-1
CASSYMRETGTEEAFF
TGTGCCAGCAGTTATATGCGCGAAACCGGGACAGAAGAAGCTTTCTTT
>TRBV6-5|TRBD1|.|TRBJ1-4
CATAPGTGREKLFF
TGTGCCACCGCTCCCGGGACAGGGCGGGAAAAACTGTTTTTT
>TRBV10-1|.|.|TRBJ2-7
CARWGPVHEQYF
TGCGCCCGCTGGGGGCCTGTCCACGAGCAGTACTTC
>TRBV7-2|.|.|TRBJ1-3
CASSLGPGRSGNTIYF
TGTGCCAGCAGCTTAGGGCCTGGGAGGTCTGGAAACACCATATATTTT
>TRBV5-4|TRBD1|.|TRBJ2-1
CASSGTGSYNEQFF
TGTGCCAGCAGCGGGACAGGGTCCTACAATGAGCAGTTCTTC
>TRBV6-5|.|.|TRBJ2-7
CASSLTDRTYEQYF
TGTGCCAGCAGCCTAACCGACAGAACATACGAGCAGTACTTC
>TRBV18|TRBD2|.|TRBJ2-7
CASSPLAGGREQYF
TGTGCCAGCTCACCGCTTGCGGGGGGGCGTGAGCAGTACTTC
>TRBV7-3|TRBD2|.|TRBJ2-3
CASSNIAGAGTDTQYF
TGTGCCAGCAGCAATATAGCGGGGGCCGGCACAGATACGCAGTATTTT
>TRBV2|.|.|TRBJ2-2
CASSEGNTGELFF
TGTGCCAGCAGTGAGGGTAACACCGGGGAGCTGTTTTTT
>TRBV18|TRBD2|.|TRBJ2-3
CASSLPTSGGLDTQYF
TGTGCCAGCTCACTCCCGACTAGCGGGGGGTTAGATACGCAGTATTTT
>TRBV7-2|TRBD2|once|TRBJ2-7
CASSLAGLAGGEQYF
TGTGCCAGCAGCTTAGCGGGACTAGCGGGGGGCGAGCAGTACTTC
>TRBV6-1|.|.|TRBJ1-3
CASTLTGNTIYF
TGTGCCAGCACCCTAACTGGAAACACCATATATTTT
>TRBV7-2|TRBD1|.|TRBJ1-5
CASSPGTGRSGSNQPQHF
TGTGCCAGCAGCCCCGGGACAGGGAGAAGTGGTAGCAATCAGCCCCAGCATTTT
>TRBV6-5|.|.|TRBJ2-2
CASNRQGRATGELFF
TGTGCCAGCAATCGACAGGGGAGGGCCACCGGGGAGCTGTTTTTT
>TRBV5-1|TRBD1|.|TRBJ2-5
CASSRQGAVQETQYF
TGCGCCAGCAGCCGACAGGGGGCGGTCCAAGAGACCCAGTACTTC
>TRBV29-1|.|.|TRBJ2-7
CSVEILGGYEQYF
TGCAGCGTTGAGATATTAGGGGGATACGAGCAGTACTTC
>TRBV6-1|.|once|TRBJ2-2
CASSVEIVNTGELFF
TGTGCCAGCAGTGTAGAGATAGTGAACACCGGGGAGCTGTTTTTT
>TRBV9|.|.|TRBJ2-3
CASSVAGGRTDTQYF
TGTGCCAGCAGCGTAGCGGGGGGCCGCACAGATACGCAGTATTTT